The 30 T cell receptor beta chains given below trace back to one sample, sequenced in a study of blood T cell repertoires in COVID-19. TCRdb's copy holds only in-frame clones and misses some; the assay was immunoSEQ multiplex PCR. The sample shows about 86,000 clones, roughly three quarters of them seen only once. The specimen sequenced was peripheral blood. These receptors were obtained from a man in his sixties or seventies with acute or convalescent COVID-19.

The chain combines TRBV15 with TRBJ2-3, with 11 bases fitting TRBD2. The CDR3 contains 17 residues. Germline CDR1 is LNHNV and CDR2 is YYDKDF (reference sequence). V was clipped by 2 bases and J by 0 bases; unmatched bases: 4. CDR3 sequence reads: CATSRLAGGPSTDTQYF. The CDR3 region has the DNA TGTGCCACCAGCAGATTAGCGGGGGGGCCTAGCACAGATACGCAGTATTTT.

This chain uses TRBV28 with TRBJ2-3, with D unclear. V was pared by 7 bases and J by 1 base, with 9 bases between. CDR3 size: 13 residues. In germline, CDR1 is MDHEN, CDR2 SYDVKM. CDR3 loop: CASTLGGTDTQYF. The CDR3 nucleotides are TGTGCCAGCACTCTCGGTGGCACAGATACGCAGTATTTT.

In its sample, this clone was seen once. The gene calls are TRBV7-8 and TRBJ2-7; 7 nucleotides line up with TRBD2. Germline CDR1 and CDR2: SGHVS and FQNEAQ. With 5 bases clipped from V and 3 bases from J, the junction kept 7 bases outside the gene matches. This CDR3 contains 14 residues. CDR3 sequence: CASSPLGGGYEQYF. DNA of the CDR3: TGTGCCAGCAGCCCCCTTGGCGGGGGCTACGAGCAGTACTTC.

This clone appeared a single time. This chain joins TRBV23-1 and TRBJ1-5; 7 bases are shared with TRBD1. TRBV23-1 belongs to the ORF category, with a function that is uncertain. Trimming at V came to 7 bases and at J to 5 bases, leaving 26 bases not matched to a gene. The CDR3 runs to 20 residues. Written as DNA, the CDR3 is TGCGCCAGCACGAGCCGAGCCAAACGAAACCAGGGGGGAAATCATCAGCCCCAGCATTTT. Protein sequence: CASTSRAKRNQGGNHQPQHF.

V and J are TRBV19 and TRBJ1-1; D ambiguous. The length of the CDR3 is 14 residues. Trimming left V 5 bases short and J 1 base short, with 11 bases between. Germline-derived CDR1 and CDR2 are LNHDA and SQIVND (reference sequence). The CDR3 here is CASSPFGANTEAFF. CDR3 DNA sequence: TGTGCCAGTAGTCCCTTCGGAGCGAACACTGAAGCTTTCTTT.

Worth noting for this clone: At one end, the junction sequence differs from germline, possibly due to a read error. CDR3 bases: TGTGCCAGCAGTTTGTCCCGACTAGCGGGGGGACCCCTCTTC. It encodes CASSLSRLAGGPLF. V is TRBV27 and J is TRBJ2-1; 13 bases align to TRBD2. Germline CDR1 MNHEY, CDR2 SMNVEV (reference sequence). CDR3 length equals 14 residues.

This chain links TRBV7-9 with TRBJ2-7, with 10 bases that match TRBD1. Germline CDR1 SEHNR, CDR2 FQNEAQ (reference sequence). J lost 1 base, V lost 4 bases, and 1 base had no gene match. The CDR3 has 14 residues. The CDR3 coding sequence is TGTGCCAGCAGCTCGGGACAGGGGTCCTACGAGCAGTACTTC. Translation: CASSSGQGSYEQYF.

The J gene is TRBJ2-5, the V gene TRBV11-3, with TRBD1 identical over 8 bases. Losses at the gene ends were 5 bases for V and 5 bases for J; bases not matched to a gene: 10. The CDR3 consists of 15 residues. The germline V gene encodes CDR1 SGHNT and CDR2 YENEEA. CDR3 protein: CASSQNGQGRETQYF. The CDR3 DNA follows: TGTGCCAGCAGCCAAAACGGACAGGGCCGTGAGACCCAGTACTTC.

The genes are TRBV7-7 and TRBJ2-2; TRBD2 agrees at 7 bases. This CDR3 has 12 residues. The V gene end was trimmed by 5 bases and the J gene end by 9 bases; junction bases not matched to a gene: 3. Germline loops: CDR1 SSHAT, CDR2 FNYEAQ (reference sequence). CDR3 nucleotide sequence: TGTGCCAGCAGCCGGGGAGGGTGGGAGCTGTTTTTT. Amino acids: CASSRGGWELFF. Full variable domain (missing parts from reference TRBV7-7 and TRBJ2-2): GAGVSQSPRYKVTKRGQDVTLRCDPISSHATLYWYQQALGQGPEFLTYFNYEAQPDKSGLPSDRFSAERPEGSISTLTIQRTEQRDSAMYRCASSRGGWELFFGEGSRLTVL.

This clone appeared a single time. The chain couples TRBV7-9 to TRBJ2-3; possible D gene TRBD1, 6 bases. CDR3 size: 14 residues. From germline, CDR1 is SEHNR and CDR2 FQNEAQ (reference sequence). Trimming removed 5 bases at V and 3 bases at J, with 12 bases between. This CDR3 is CASSPGTLTDTQYF. The CDR3 region has the DNA TGTGCCAGCAGCCCCGGGACACTGACAGATACGCAGTATTTT.

J is TRBJ1-6 and V is TRBV3-1 (or the pseudogene TRBV3-2); TRBD1 is a possible D gene (6 bases). CDR1 and CDR2 from the germline V gene are LGHDT and YNNKEL (reference sequence). The V end lost 5 bases, the J end lost 7 bases, and 15 bases lay between the germline ends. The CDR3 is 15 amino acids. CDR3 sequence reads: CASSRQQGSNSPLHF. The CDR3 nucleotides read TGTGCCAGCAGCAGACAACAGGGATCGAATTCACCCCTCCACTTT.

This rearrangement joins TRBV5-1 to TRBJ1-6; D is unresolved. V lost 2 bases and J 6 bases, leaving 9 bases between the germline ends. The germline CDR1 and CDR2 sequences are SGHRS and YFSETQ. This CDR3 comprises 14 residues. The CDR3 loop reads CASSFGSTNSPLHF. The CDR3 DNA follows: TGCGCCAGCAGCTTTGGGAGCACTAATTCACCCCTCCACTTT.

This sequence joins TRBV4-1 and TRBJ2-2; D is undetermined. Trimming shortened V by 4 bases and J by 4 bases, and 7 bases separated the two germline ends. The CDR3 length is 13 residues. Germline CDR1 reads MGHRA; CDR2 reads YSYEKL. The CDR3 nucleotides read TGCGCCAGCAGCCCTGAGGTCACCGGGGAGCTGTTTTTT. Residues: CASSPEVTGELFF.

The chain employs TRBV29-1 and TRBJ2-7; tentatively, D is TRBD1 (5 bases). Germline CDR1 is SQVTM and CDR2 is ANQGSEA. The CDR3 totals 13 residues. Trimming stripped 4 bases from V and 2 bases from J, with 12 bases between. The CDR3: CSVGGLRTYEQYF. As DNA, the CDR3 is TGCAGCGTTGGGGGCCTCCGGACCTACGAGCAGTACTTC.

This chain connects TRBV10-3 to TRBJ1-5; D might be TRBD1 (6 bases). V lost 2 bases to trimming and J lost 0 bases, with 11 bases between them. The germline V gene encodes CDR1 ENHRY and CDR2 SYGVKD. The CDR3 covers 16 residues. CDR3 loop: CAISEGKGDSNQPQHF. CDR3 sequence (DNA): TGTGCCATCAGTGAGGGAAAGGGGGATAGCAATCAGCCCCAGCATTTT.

The chain has TRBV3-1 (or the pseudogene TRBV3-2) and TRBJ1-5; possibly TRBD1 for D (6 bases). Germline V lookup: CDR1 LGHDT, CDR2 YNNKEL (reference sequence). The CDR3 sequence is 14 residues long. V shed 9 bases and J shed 1 base, with 13 bases lying between them. For the CDR3, the DNA is TGTGCCAGGGACCACAGGGACAGCAATCAGCCCCAGCATTTT. Protein sequence: CARDHRDSNQPQHF.

The chain carries TRBV7-2 and TRBJ2-1, with TRBD1 matching over 10 bases. CDR1 and CDR2 (germline): SGHTA, FQGNSA. V dropped 1 base and J dropped 8; count of bases not matched to a gene: 11. The CDR3 extends over 17 amino acids. The CDR3 bases are TGTGCCAGCAGCTTAGACGTGGGTGACAGGGGGCCCTATGAGCAGTTCTTC. This translates into CASSLDVGDRGPYEQFF.

Only one count was recorded for this clone. This sequence joins TRBV7-9 and TRBJ2-5; no clear D. V dropped 5 bases and J dropped 2 bases, with 3 bases sitting between them. CDR1 SEHNR and CDR2 FQNEAQ come from the germline V gene (reference sequence). The CDR3 runs to 11 residues. The DNA of the CDR3 is TGTGCCAGCAGCATACAAGAGACCCAGTACTTC. It specifies CASSIQETQYF.

This clone was counted at least ten times. The rearrangement links TRBV7-8 to TRBJ2-1, with D possibly TRBD1 on 6 matching bases. V was cut by 7 bases and J by 6 bases, with 13 bases left in between. Germline CDR1 reads SGHVS; CDR2 reads FQNEAQ. The CDR3 runs to 13 residues. The CDR3 spells CASTSRGTNEQFF. The CDR3 DNA reads as TGTGCCAGCACCTCGAGGGGGACCAATGAGCAGTTCTTC.

This sequence joins TRBV7-2 and TRBJ2-7, with TRBD1 identical over 11 bases. The CDR3 has 14 amino acids. With 1 base clipped from V and 6 bases from J, the junction kept 2 bases outside the gene matches. Germline loops: CDR1 SGHTA, CDR2 FQGNSA. The CDR3 here is CASSLVGTGGEQYF. DNA of the CDR3: TGTGCCAGCAGCTTAGTAGGGACAGGGGGCGAGCAGTACTTC.

This chain links TRBV19 with TRBJ1-1, with TRBD1 as a possible D gene (6 bases). Germline CDR1 is LNHDA and CDR2 is SQIVND (reference sequence). Trimming removed 3 bases from V and 1 base from J, with 9 bases in between. This CDR3 contains 14 residues. The CDR3 spells CASSMGAANTEAFF. The CDR3 bases are TGTGCCAGTAGTATGGGGGCAGCGAACACTGAAGCTTTCTTT.

The sample holds a few counts of this clone. The chain links TRBV28 to TRBJ2-7, with TRBD2 matching 7 bases. The germline CDR1 and CDR2 sequences are MDHEN and SYDVKM. The junction had 6 bases not matched to a gene; V was cut back by 6 bases and J by 4 bases. The CDR3 runs 13 residues. CDR3 in DNA: TGTGCCAGCAGGGCTGCGGGGGATTACGAGCAGTACTTC. It encodes CASRAAGDYEQYF. Looking up the rest from reference TRBV28 and TRBJ2-7 gives the full variable domain: DVKVTQSSRYLVKRTGEKVFLECVQDMDHENMFWYRQDPGLGLRLIYFSYDVKMKEKGDIPEGYSVSREKKERFSLILESASTNQTSMYLCASRAAGDYEQYFGPGTRLTVT.

The chain recombines TRBV5-1 with TRBJ2-3; tentatively, D is TRBD1 (5 bases). Trimming pared 3 bases from V and 5 bases from J, leaving 13 bases between. The CDR3 consists of 14 residues. Germline V CDR1 and CDR2: SGHRS, YFSETQ. The CDR3 sequence is CASSWGPGEDTQYF. In DNA form, the CDR3 reads TGCGCCAGCAGCTGGGGCCCCGGTGAAGATACGCAGTATTTT.

The gene calls are TRBV19 and TRBJ1-5; D remains ambiguous. The germline gives CDR1 LNHDA, CDR2 SQIVND (reference sequence). The CDR3 spans 13 residues. Trimming stripped 4 bases from V and 6 bases from J, with 10 bases between. CDR3 DNA: TGTGCCAGTAGTACCGCCCGCGCTCAGCCCCAGCATTTT. It specifies CASSTARAQPQHF. Full variable domain (rest looked up from reference TRBV19 and TRBJ1-5): DGGITQSPKYLFRKEGQNVTLSCEQNLNHDAMYWYRQDPGQGLRLIYYSQIVNDFQKGDIAEGYSVSREKKESFPLTVTSAQKNPTAFYLCASSTARAQPQHFGDGTRLSIL.

This chain joins TRBV19 and TRBJ2-1; perhaps TRBD2 as D (6 bases). Germline values: CDR1 LNHDA, CDR2 SQIVND (reference sequence). Trimming pared 5 bases from V and 4 bases from J, leaving 15 bases between. This CDR3 contains 15 residues. CDR3 loop: CASSVSPRGYNEQFF. As DNA, the CDR3 is TGTGCCAGTAGTGTATCTCCCCGGGGGTACAATGAGCAGTTCTTC.

The chain recombines TRBV3-1 (or the pseudogene TRBV3-2) with TRBJ2-7; 9 positions agree with TRBD1. The CDR3 runs 13 residues. CDR1 LGHDT and CDR2 YNNKEL come from the germline V gene (reference sequence). Losses at the gene ends were 2 bases for V and 6 bases for J; bases not matched to a gene: 2. The CDR3 protein is CASSQTGGSEQYF. The CDR3 bases are TGTGCCAGCAGCCAAACAGGGGGCAGCGAGCAGTACTTC.

The chain combines TRBV12-3 or TRBV12-4 with TRBJ1-5; 7 bases fit TRBD1. The length of the CDR3 is 13 residues. The V gene end was trimmed by 5 bases and the J gene end by 5 bases; junction bases not matched to a gene: 3. CDR3 in DNA: TGTGCCAGCAGTCTCGACAGGGATCAGCCCCAGCATTTT. Amino acid sequence: CASSLDRDQPQHF.

This clone was observed a single time. The gene calls are TRBV7-3 and TRBJ1-2; 9 bases are a match to TRBD1. This CDR3 has 11 amino acids. CDR1 and CDR2 (germline): SGHTA, FQGTGA. Trimming took 8 bases from V and 8 from J; bases not matched to a gene: 3. Here the CDR3 DNA reads TGTGCCAGCGGGACAGGGTACGGCTACACCTTC. Encoded protein: CASGTGYGYTF.

This chain links TRBV4-2 with TRBJ1-1, with 9 bases fitting TRBD1. The CDR3 length is 16 residues. Germline assignment: CDR1 LGHNA and CDR2 YNFKEQ. The junction had 6 bases not matched to a gene; V was cut back by 4 bases and J by 0 bases. CDR3 sequence (DNA): TGTGCCAGCAGCCCCCTGGACAGGGGACTGAACACTGAAGCTTTCTTT. Its translation is CASSPLDRGLNTEAFF.

The chain is built from TRBV5-4 and TRBJ1-1; 10 bases align to TRBD1. The CDR3 sequence is 14 residues long. V trimming: 3 bases; J trimming: 5 bases; junction bases outside the gene matches: 4. Germline values: CDR1 SGHNT, CDR2 YYREEE (reference sequence). CDR3 sequence: CASSWTGGGTEAFF. Here the CDR3 DNA reads TGTGCCAGCAGCTGGACAGGGGGTGGGACTGAAGCTTTCTTT.